The clone carrying this T cell receptor beta chain has just one count. The antigen remains undetermined. The sample is drawn from a study of CD8+ T cells in alopecia areata. Turning to the study itself: Each day, treated patients took oral tofacitinib twice, at 5 to 10 mg per dose.

Study conclusions and caveats: Sequences from scalp samples also cover resident alphabeta T cells of normal skin.

Reverse transcribed after extraction, RNA yielded cDNA as the sequencing template. The method was immunoSEQ multiplex PCR; TCRdb's version includes in-frame clones alone and lacks a portion of them. The data show some 170,000 clones, about 67% seen once. Punch biopsies of lesional scalp, plus peripheral blood, were taken from alopecia areata patients. This clonotype originated in a human donor with alopecia areata. This specimen consisted of CD8+ T cells sorted from blood, obtained at week 0.

The CDR3 DNA follows: TGTGCCAGCAGCTGGACCGACAGGGGATTCGGGGAAGCTTTCTTT. Translation: CASSWTDRGFGEAFF. The chain joins TRBV5-6 to TRBJ1-1; 8 bases match TRBD1. The CDR3 runs 15 residues. The germline CDR1 and CDR2 sequences are SGHDT and YYEEEE. Unmatched junction bases numbered 12, after V lost 3 bases and J lost 8 bases.